These 5 T cell receptor beta chains came from one sample sequenced in a study of blood T cell repertoires in COVID-19. The repertoire was sequenced with immunoSEQ multiplex PCR; TCRdb's copy has only in-frame clones and lacks some. The table includes roughly 340,000 clones, over 80% detected once. Sequencing input: peripheral blood. These receptors were taken from a woman in her forties or fifties with COVID-19, enrolled during active disease.

This clone was observed a handful of times. The chain employs TRBV6-6 and TRBJ2-7, with TRBD1 identical over 10 bases. CDR1 and CDR2 from the germline V gene are MNHNY and SVGAGI (reference sequence). Trimming took 6 bases from V and 5 from J; bases not matched to a gene: 7. The CDR3 is 14 residues long. CDR3 sequence reads: CASSEPGTGDEQYF. In nucleotides, the CDR3 is TGTGCCAGCAGCGAACCCGGGACAGGGGACGAGCAGTACTTC.

The rearrangement uses TRBV19 and TRBJ2-3; D is ambiguous. Germline V gives CDR1 LNHDA, CDR2 SQIVND (reference sequence). The CDR3 loop spans 16 amino acids. The V and J ends lost 5 bases and 0 bases respectively, with 15 bases between them. Written as DNA, the CDR3 is TGTGCCAGTAGTCTAAATCGTCCCCTTAGCACAGATACGCAGTATTTT. Translating gives CASSLNRPLSTDTQYF.

The chain has TRBV9 and TRBJ1-2; D perhaps matches TRBD1 (6 bases). CDR3 length equals 13 residues. Germline CDR1 SGDLS, CDR2 YYNGEE. Trimming removed 0 bases at V and 8 bases at J, with 11 bases between. The CDR3 sequence is CASSVDRDTGYTF. The CDR3 DNA follows: TGTGCCAGCAGCGTAGATCGGGACACGGGCTACACCTTC.

V and J are TRBV10-1 and TRBJ2-1, with 9 bases aligning to TRBD2. The CDR3 runs to 15 residues. Germline V lookup: CDR1 WNHNN, CDR2 SYGVQD (reference sequence). The junction had 6 bases not matched to a gene; V was cut back by 1 base and J by 8 bases. The CDR3 sequence is CASSEWGGRADEQFF. The CDR3 DNA is TGCGCCAGCAGTGAGTGGGGCGGGAGGGCCGATGAGCAGTTCTTC.

This clone has just one count. The rearrangement uses TRBV12-5 and TRBJ2-1; TRBD2 matches 8 bases. Germline V gene lookup returns CDR1 LGHNT and CDR2 FRNRAP. This CDR3 is built from 14 residues. CDR3 nucleotides: TGTGCCTCCCTTAGCGGGACTTTCTACAATGAGCAGTTCTTC. This encodes CASLSGTFYNEQFF.